One sample yielded the 17 T cell receptor beta chains listed below, sequenced in a study of monozygotic twins with inflammatory bowel disease (dated by TCRdb to between 2018 and 2020). Receptor libraries were prepared by 5' RACE. The instrument given in TCRdb is Illumina HiSeq 2500. TCRdb reprocessed the reads and assigns one entry to each CDR3 protein sequence, leaving out DNA. This sample's table contains more than 75,000 distinct CDR3 sequences. The ten largest make up 7.4% of the sample. The specimen was blood. The receptors shown here come from a human donor with ulcerative colitis or Crohn's disease, or a healthy co-twin of an affected twin (not recorded which).

The chain couples TRBV5-1 to TRBJ1-1. There are 13 residues in the CDR3. CDR1 and CDR2 (germline): SGHRS, YFSETQ. This chain's CDR3 is CASSSTLNTEAFF.

The chain couples TRBV6-1 to TRBJ2-3; TCRdb's D call of TRBD1 is untestable without DNA. The CDR3 spans 15 residues. Germline CDR1 is MNHNS and CDR2 is SASEGT. The chain's CDR3 is CASRRTGVTSNTQYF.

The chain recombines TRBV20-1 with TRBJ2-1; the D gene TCRdb calls, TRBD1, cannot be checked with no DNA. The CDR3 consists of 13 residues. Germline V gene lookup returns CDR1 DFQATT and CDR2 SNEGSKA (reference sequence). This chain's CDR3 is CSASDRNYNEQFF.

The chain is built from TRBV6-1 and TRBJ2-2; the D call from TCRdb, TRBD1, cannot be confirmed without DNA. The CDR3 loop spans 13 amino acids. Germline V gene lookup returns CDR1 MNHNS and CDR2 SASEGT. CDR3 protein: CASSNRGVRGLFF.

V is TRBV12-3 or TRBV12-4 and J is TRBJ2-5; TCRdb reports TRBD1, a call that lacks DNA to check it against. CDR3 length: 16 amino acids. CDR3 residues: CASSQGARPIQETQYF.

J is TRBJ2-6 and V is TRBV10-3. This CDR3 is built from 15 residues. Germline V gene sequence: CDR1 ENHRY, CDR2 SYGVKD. The CDR3 region is CAISTQVSGANVLTF.

The genes are TRBV5-6 and TRBJ1-5. The CDR3 is 13 residues long. Germline V lookup: CDR1 SGHDT, CDR2 YYEEEE. CDR3 amino acids: CASSWGINQPQHF. Complete variable domain (other parts from reference TRBV5-6 and TRBJ1-5): DAGVTQSPTHLIKTRGQQVTLRCSPKSGHDTVSWYQQALGQGPQFIFQYYEEEERQRGNFPDRFSGHQFPNYSSELNVNALLLGDSALYLCASSWGINQPQHFGDGTRLSIL.

The chain has TRBV5-1 and TRBJ2-7; TCRdb's D call, TRBD1, is unchecked because there is no DNA. This CDR3 spans 16 amino acids. Looked up from germline, CDR1 is SGHRS and CDR2 is YFSETQ. The CDR3 sequence is CASSSTQGTVTYEQYF. The full variable domain, its missing parts supplied by reference TRBV5-1 and TRBJ2-7, is KAGVTQTPRYLIKTRGQQVTLSCSPISGHRSVSWYQQTPGQGLQFLFEYFSETQRNKGNFPGRFSGRQFSNSRSEMNVSTLELGDSALYLCASSSTQGTVTYEQYFGPGTRLTVT.

The V gene is TRBV20-1, the J gene TRBJ2-2. Germline values: CDR1 DFQATT, CDR2 SNEGSKA (reference sequence). This CDR3 region has 14 residues. The CDR3 here is CSASGSANTGELFF.

This rearrangement joins TRBV20-1 to TRBJ2-7; the TCRdb D gene call, TRBD2, has no DNA to confirm it. CDR1 DFQATT and CDR2 SNEGSKA come from the germline V gene (reference sequence). The CDR3 totals 12 residues. The CDR3 is CSVLVAGHEQYF.

The chain is built from TRBV28 and TRBJ1-1. CDR3 length: 14 residues. Per germline, CDR1 MDHEN and CDR2 SYDVKM. This CDR3 reads CASSLVAGNTEAFF.

The chain has TRBV27 and TRBJ2-1; lacking DNA, the TRBD2 call made by TCRdb goes unchecked. CDR1 is MNHEY and CDR2 is SMNVEV in the germline V gene (reference sequence). The CDR3 covers 16 residues. CDR3 sequence reads: CASSRRRGSSYNEQFF.

The genes are TRBV11-2 and TRBJ1-1; TCRdb's assignment of TRBD1 cannot be checked, as there is no DNA. The CDR3 is 15 amino acids. From germline, CDR1 is SGHAT and CDR2 FQNNGV. This chain's CDR3 is CASSLALGQGGEAFF.

The chain carries TRBV12-3 or TRBV12-4 and TRBJ1-1. The CDR3 covers 13 residues. CDR3 sequence reads: CASSLQVNTEAFF.

The chain employs TRBV19 and TRBJ2-3; TCRdb lists TRBD2, though no DNA is available to test this call. The CDR3 covers 15 residues. The V gene's germline CDR1 is LNHDA and CDR2 SQIVND (reference sequence). The CDR3 loop reads CASSTGLFDTDTQYF.

This sequence joins TRBV3-1 and TRBJ1-1; no DNA is available, so the TRBD1 call from TCRdb remains unchecked. From germline, CDR1 is LGHDT and CDR2 YNNKEL (reference sequence). The CDR3 is made up of 12 amino acids. CDR3 amino acids: CASSPLGGNAFF.

The chain carries TRBV12-3 or TRBV12-4 and TRBJ1-5; with no DNA, the TCRdb D assignment of TRBD1 cannot be verified. The CDR3 totals 16 residues. CDR3 sequence: CASSLATTGAGQPQHF.